The text below deals with one T cell receptor (beta chain). What it recognizes is unknown. Vbeta (60) and Jbeta (13) primers were used in the PCR. Using immunoSEQ multiplex PCR, the repertoire was profiled, and TCRdb retains in-frame clones only, with some absent. There are under 300,000 clones in the sample; 81% occur only once, and around 8% lies in the top ten. This sample is part of a study of cytomegalovirus exposure and HLA in healthy donors. General study results and limits: Fewer N-insertions (relative to the approximately 700-donor mean) were reportedly seen in an Asian-associated ancestry cluster in a later analysis. There were a few CMV-associated chains whose specificity for CMV antigens was confirmed in vitro. Presence/absence analyses assumed roughly uniform sequencing depth across donors, which may not hold.

Trimming cost V 6 bases and J 4 bases, with 10 bases left between them. CDR3 length: 13 amino acids. Germline V CDR1 and CDR2: MDHEN, SYDVKM. Sequenced sample: PBMCs. The chain employs TRBV28 and TRBJ1-5, with TRBD1 as a possible D gene (6 bases). The TCR comes from a woman aged 60-75 years in good health and CMV-seropositive. CDR3 loop: CASSSTGNQPQHF. The CDR3 DNA reads as TGTGCCAGCAGCTCTACAGGGAATCAGCCCCAGCATTTT.